This T cell receptor beta chain appears in the sequencing data of a study of vaccination effects on CD4 cells after COVID-19. As to this clone: Its target is unknown.

Using immunoSEQ multiplex PCR, the repertoire was profiled, and TCRdb retains in-frame clones only, with some absent. This repertoire shows roughly 26,000 clones, around 78% found once; its top ten account for about 16%. Germline V gene data show CDR1 as SGDLS and CDR2 as YYNGEE. The CDR3 totals 19 residues. J lost 8 bases, V lost 3 bases, and 15 bases had no gene match. Peptide-pool stimulation followed by sequencing identified expanded antigen-specific CD4+ clonotypes in the ViraFEST assay. The culture ran for about 10 days, and then CD4+ T cells were isolated. Documented for the person is a PCR-confirmed SARS-CoV-2 infection occurring between March and December 2020. Wells of two million PBMC each were grown with 10 IU/ml IL-2 and about 10 ug/ml peptides.

The J gene is TRBJ2-3, the V gene TRBV9; 16 nucleotides agree with TRBD2. The source was CD4+ T cells from PBMCs cultured with HCoV-NL63 spike peptides, collected before COVID-19 vaccination. This TCR came from a human donor who had a prior SARS-CoV-2 infection. CDR3 loop: CASSEGTSGGEPLQATQYF. The CDR3 DNA reads as TGTGCCAGCAGCGAGGGGACTAGCGGGGGGGAGCCGCTCCAGGCTACGCAGTATTTT.